This T cell receptor beta chain was documented in a study of Ad26.COV2.S vaccination and SARS-CoV-2 variants (dated by TCRdb to the early 2020s). Context from the whole study: Vaccine-arm donors came from COV1001, a multicentre, randomized, double-blind, placebo-controlled phase I-IIa trial of Ad26.COV2.S in healthy adults. Ad26.COV2.S was administered intramuscularly at a dose of 5x10^10 or 1x10^11 viral particles, either as one shot or as two shots given 56 days apart. TCRbeta repertoire sequencing served as the tool for gauging how specific and how broad the SARS-CoV-2-reactive T cell receptors were following Ad26.COV2.S vaccination. The TCR-sequenced set comprised around 32 samples: about 19 Ad26.COV2.S vaccine recipients, 5 placebo recipients and 8 SARS-CoV-2 convalescent individuals. Participants in the trial were split at random into five groups of five each, receiving low-dose or high-dose Ad26.COV2.S once or twice, or else placebo on both occasions. Investigators did not know the trial group allocation while performing experiments and assessing outcomes. Findings and caveats that apply to the study as a whole: Spike-specific TCR breadth was higher in Ad26.COV2.S recipients than in placebo recipients (P = 0.0014). It was noted by the authors that total T cell responses may have been underestimated by the TCR breadth and depth analyses. Comparing responses between vaccine doses or regimens was not something the study was powered to do. Substantial breadth of spike-specific CD8+ and CD4+ T cell responses was reported after vaccination. Non-spike TCR breadth was comparable between vaccine and placebo recipients, consistent with the vaccine containing only spike.

V and J lose 4 bases and 5 bases, and a span of 17 bases separates them. The CDR3 contains 15 residues, cysteine and phenylalanine counted. Kept here is only the CDR3 DNA, which spans 45 bases and is read in frame from base 1. From a lookup of the germline V gene, CDR1 and CDR2 are MDHEN and SYDVKM. This specimen's treatment or condition label, interpreted: around 19 received Ad26.COV2.S at low or high dose, single or two shots; about five received placebo; per-sample allocation not given. For vaccine and placebo recipients, repertoires were sequenced using samples collected on day 63 after the first injection. In Cohort 1b, some 25 adults aged 18-55 years were enrolled at a single site in Boston, USA, between 29 July and 7 August 2020. Ad26.COV2.S was a replication-incompetent adenovirus type 26 vector that expressed a prefusion-stabilized SARS-CoV-2 spike protein derived from the original Wuhan strain.

This clone was counted a single time. The antigen this receptor binds is unknown. One base away there is no much larger clone; base qualities are not given. The immunoSEQ Assay was used to sequence TCRbeta CDR3 regions. After extraction, genomic DNA underwent amplification by bias-controlled multiplex PCR, followed by high-throughput sequencing. Per the authors' processing: Collapsing and filtering of sequences were performed to quantify the absolute abundance of each unique TCRbeta CDR3 region. T cell fraction was estimated by normalizing TCRbeta template counts to usable DNA, with usable DNA measured through amplification of reference genes found in all nucleated cells. Repertoire TCRs were annotated as SARS-CoV-2-specific when V gene, CDR3 amino acid sequence and J gene were exactly matched to a known reactive TCR set. The reference SARS-CoV-2 TCR set was obtained from MIRA and was filtered for enrichment in COVID-19-positive ImmuneCODE repertoires, whereby public or cross-reactive TCRs were removed. Using the MIRA antigens, annotated TCRs were further analysed by specific ORF or by position within an ORF. Breadth was defined as the number of annotated unique rearrangements divided by the total number of unique productive rearrangements, and depth was defined as the summed frequency of the annotated unique rearrangements. TCR breadth was compared between groups using two-sided Wilcoxon rank-sum tests. TCRdb carries this immuneACCESS record with in-frame sequences only. Its versions omit some clonotypes, under half of them owing to an unresolved V gene in the studies checked, with the rest unexplained. V, J and clone size are taken as reported in that table, and D and trimming were inferred from the DNA itself. Within this sample are over 450,000 clones, with nearly 90% of them counted one time only. The leading ten clones occupy over 1.5% of the sample.

This receptor was taken from a person aged 18-65 years who received the Ad26.COV2.S COVID-19 vaccine or a placebo. The sample was peripheral blood, taken in a trial of Ad26.COV2.S vaccine versus placebo. The receptor chain draws on TRBV28 and TRBJ1-1; 5 matching bases give a weak D call of TRBD1. The DNA sequence is as follows: TGTGCCAGCAGTTCCTTGTCCGGGGGAGGAACTGAAGCTTTCTTT. It specifies CASSSLSGGGTEAFF.